A single TCR beta chain is shown here with its context. This CDR3 comprises 15 residues. Trimming stripped 2 bases from V and 0 bases from J, with 10 bases between. The germline V gene has CDR1 SGHRS and CDR2 YFSETQ. A distinct unique molecular identifier was carried by each TCR cDNA molecule. TCRdb processed the 5' RACE reads anew with MiXCR; each CDR3 protein has one entry. The sample includes about 120,000 distinct CDR3 sequences, 12% of them seen just once. Time point defined: blood at routine non-recurrence follow-up after resection. Material for sequencing was whole RNA from tumor, nontumor lung or frozen PBMC, left unsorted. This sample was included in a study of spatial heterogeneity in lung cancer.

This chain joins TRBV5-1 and TRBJ2-3; a weak D match, TRBD2 (5 bases). This TCR derives from a male donor with early-stage non-small cell lung cancer. Sequenced material: PBMCs, taken at follow-up. The CDR3 nucleotides are TGCGCCAGCAGCTTTTCGGGGTGGAGCACAGATACGCAGTATTTT. Translated, it gives CASSFSGWSTDTQYF.